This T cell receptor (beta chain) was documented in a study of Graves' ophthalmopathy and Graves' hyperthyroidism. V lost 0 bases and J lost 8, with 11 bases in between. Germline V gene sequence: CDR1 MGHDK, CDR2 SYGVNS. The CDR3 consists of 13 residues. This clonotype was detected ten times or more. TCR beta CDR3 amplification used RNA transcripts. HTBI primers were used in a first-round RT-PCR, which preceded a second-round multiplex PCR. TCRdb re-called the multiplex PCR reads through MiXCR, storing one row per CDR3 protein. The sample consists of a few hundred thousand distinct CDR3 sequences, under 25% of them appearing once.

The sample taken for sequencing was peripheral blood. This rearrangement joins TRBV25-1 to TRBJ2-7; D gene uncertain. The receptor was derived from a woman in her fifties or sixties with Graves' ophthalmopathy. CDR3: CASSEYDRSKQYF. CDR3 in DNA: TGTGCCAGCAGTGAATATGACCGCTCCAAGCAGTACTTC.